This T cell receptor beta chain was recorded in a study of CD8+ T cells in alopecia areata. V was cut by 2 bases and J by 1 base, with 8 bases left in between. The CDR3 runs to 14 residues. Per the germline V gene, CDR1 is GTSNPN and CDR2 is SVGIG (reference sequence). Following extraction, RNA underwent reverse transcription to cDNA, which served as the sequencing template. Clones were sequenced by immunoSEQ multiplex PCR, and TCRdb holds only the in-frame ones, with some missing. This repertoire shows roughly 150,000 clones, 45% to 55% found once; its top ten account for 15% to 20%. The receptor's source is a human donor with alopecia areata. The input for sequencing was CD8+ T cells sorted from blood, taken at week 0. The rearrangement links TRBV30 to TRBJ2-2; D uncertain. The CDR3 coding sequence is TGTGCCTGGAGTCCTTCGTTGAACACCGGGGAGCTGTTTTTT. This codes for CAWSPSLNTGELFF.